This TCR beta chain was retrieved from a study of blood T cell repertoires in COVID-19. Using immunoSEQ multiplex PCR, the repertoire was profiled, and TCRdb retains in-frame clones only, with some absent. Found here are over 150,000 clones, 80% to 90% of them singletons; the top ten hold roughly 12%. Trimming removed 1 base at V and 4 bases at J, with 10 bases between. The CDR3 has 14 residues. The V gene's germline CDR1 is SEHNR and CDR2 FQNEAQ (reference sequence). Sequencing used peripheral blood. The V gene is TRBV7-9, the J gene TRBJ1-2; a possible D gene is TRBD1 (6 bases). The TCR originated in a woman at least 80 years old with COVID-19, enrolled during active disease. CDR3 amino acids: CASSLDGQLYGYTF. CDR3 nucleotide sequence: TGTGCCAGCAGCTTAGACGGACAGCTCTATGGCTACACCTTC.